Listed below are T cell receptor beta chains from one sample, sequenced in a study of neurological immune-mediated disorders. A single record per CDR3 protein comes from TCRdb applying MiXCR to the 5' RACE reads. The profile shows 70,000 to 95,000 distinct CDR3 sequences, 13% of them singletons. Sequenced input: PBMCs. The receptor set was obtained from a female donor with HTLV-1-associated myelopathy (HAM/TSP). The CDR3 runs from the conserved cysteine through the conserved F or W. A D gene is named only where the DNA matches it firmly. Expanded clones get a size class; other rows say once, few or many, or leave the size out.

.,TRBV5-1,TRBJ1-6,.,CASSGTPDYNSPLHF,TGCGCCAGCAGTGGGACACCGGACTATAATTCACCCCTCCACTTT
many,TRBV5-1,TRBJ2-2,.,CASSLLTGSNTGELFF,TGCGCCAGCAGCCTTTTGACGGGCTCGAACACCGGGGAGCTGTTTTTT
many,TRBV20-1,TRBJ2-1,TRBD1,CSARGTGLNEQFF,TGCAGTGCTAGAGGGACAGGGTTAAATGAGCAGTTCTTC
many,TRBV3-1,TRBJ1-6,.,CASSLGHQSYNSPLHF,TGTGCCAGCAGCCTTGGACATCAATCGTATAATTCACCCCTCCACTTT
.,TRBV18,TRBJ2-7,TRBD1,CASSPGQGNYEQYF,TGTGCCAGCTCACCCGGACAGGGAAACTACGAGCAGTACTTC
many,TRBV28,TRBJ2-7,TRBD1,CASRKTGNYEQYF,TGTGCCAGCAGGAAGACAGGGAACTACGAGCAGTACTTC
many,TRBV15,TRBJ1-1,TRBD1,CATQGERNTEAFF,TGTGCCACTCAGGGGGAAAGGAACACTGAAGCTTTCTTT
many,TRBV18,TRBJ2-3,TRBD1,CASHWDRDRDTQYF,TGTGCCAGCCATTGGGACAGGGACCGAGATACGCAGTATTTT
many,TRBV20-1,TRBJ1-3,TRBD1,CSASEPGTAGNTIYF,TGCAGTGCTTCTGAGCCCGGGACAGCTGGAAACACCATATATTTT
many,TRBV12-3/TRBV12-4,TRBJ1-5,TRBD1,CASSGTVYQPQHF,TGTGCCAGCAGTGGGACAGTTTATCAGCCCCAGCATTTT
many,TRBV6-6,TRBJ2-1,TRBD2,CASSYLLAGGNEQFF,TGTGCCAGCAGTTACCTTTTAGCGGGGGGCAATGAGCAGTTCTTC
many,TRBV20-1,TRBJ1-2,.,CSARSRVDGYTF,TGCAGTGCTAGAAGCAGGGTCGATGGCTACACCTTC
.,TRBV5-1,TRBJ2-7,.,CAISSDTYSYEQYF,TGCGCCATCAGCTCGGACACGTACTCCTACGAGCAGTACTTC
many,TRBV20-1,TRBJ2-1,TRBD1,CSARDRGNEQFF,TGCAGTGCCAGGGACAGGGGGAATGAGCAGTTCTTC
many,TRBV29-1,TRBJ1-1,.,CSVAGLNTEAFF,TGCAGCGTTGCAGGGTTGAACACTGAAGCTTTCTTT
many,TRBV29-1,TRBJ1-1,.,CSVARPGFTEAFF,TGCAGCGTCGCAAGACCAGGTTTCACTGAAGCTTTCTTT
many,TRBV29-1,TRBJ2-7,.,CSATQGNTYEQYF,TGCAGCGCAACTCAGGGGAATACCTACGAGCAGTACTTC
many,TRBV20-1,TRBJ2-2,TRBD2,CSASRLAGRTGELFF,TGCAGTGCTAGTAGACTAGCGGGGCGCACCGGGGAGCTGTTTTTT
.,TRBV10-3,TRBJ2-2,TRBD2,CAISASGGLNTGELFF,TGTGCCATCAGCGCGAGCGGGGGGTTGAACACCGGGGAGCTGTTTTTT
many,TRBV29-1,TRBJ2-1,.,CSVEGRLVSYNEQFF,TGCAGCGTTGAGGGACGGCTCGTTTCCTACAATGAGCAGTTCTTC
few,TRBV7-8,TRBJ2-1,.,CASSSQSTSYNEQFF,TGTGCCAGCAGCTCGCAGTCCACCTCCTACAATGAGCAGTTCTTC
many,TRBV7-2,TRBJ2-4,.,CASSPGLAKNIQYF,TGTGCCAGCAGCCCCGGACTAGCCAAAAACATTCAGTACTTC
many,TRBV5-1,TRBJ1-3,.,CASSLRPGDTIYF,TGCGCCAGCAGCTTACGGCCCGGGGACACCATATATTTT
.,TRBV7-6,TRBJ2-1,.,CASSLEGARQEQFF,TGTGCCAGCAGCTTAGAAGGGGCTAGACAGGAGCAGTTCTTC
many,TRBV28,TRBJ2-7,TRBD1,CASSPPVRHPSTGSYEQYF,TGTGCCAGCAGTCCTCCTGTTCGCCACCCCTCGACAGGGTCCTACGAGCAGTACTTC
.,TRBV7-9,TRBJ2-3,TRBD2,CASSLRTSGLTDTQYF,TGTGCCAGCAGCTTGAGGACTAGCGGACTCACAGATACGCAGTATTTT
many,TRBV5-1,TRBJ1-5,TRBD1,CASSPTGGSNQPQHF,TGCGCCAGCAGTCCGACAGGGGGCAGCAATCAGCCCCAGCATTTT
many,TRBV7-2,TRBJ2-3,.,CASSYNRGTDTQYF,TGTGCCAGCAGCTACAACAGAGGCACAGATACGCAGTATTTT
many,TRBV11-2,TRBJ2-7,TRBD2,CASSAPTSGLKGEQYF,TGTGCCAGCAGCGCTCCAACTAGCGGACTGAAAGGGGAGCAGTACTTC
many,TRBV5-1,TRBJ1-6,TRBD1,CASSSRFTGDPPLHF,TGCGCCAGCAGTTCCCGCTTTACAGGGGATCCACCCCTCCACTTT
many,TRBV5-1,TRBJ2-6,.,CASSPQSSGANVLTF,TGCGCCAGCAGCCCTCAGAGCTCTGGGGCCAACGTCCTGACTTTC
many,TRBV2,TRBJ2-7,TRBD2,CASSDILAGDSYEQYF,TGTGCCAGCAGTGATATACTAGCGGGGGATTCCTACGAGCAGTACTTC
few,TRBV15,TRBJ1-5,.,CATSKQLGDQPQHF,TGTGCCACCAGCAAACAGTTAGGGGATCAGCCCCAGCATTTT
many,TRBV7-2,TRBJ2-7,TRBD2,CASSRGSGGLYYEQYF,TGTGCCAGCAGCCGAGGGTCGGGGGGGCTTTACTACGAGCAGTACTTC
few,TRBV20-1,TRBJ2-6,TRBD2,CSARVGGASGANVLTF,TGCAGTGCTAGAGTCGGGGGGGCGTCTGGGGCCAACGTCCTGACTTTC
many,TRBV5-1,TRBJ2-7,.,CASALSGGPYEQYF,TGCGCCAGCGCCCTATCCGGGGGGCCCTACGAGCAGTACTTC
few,TRBV20-1,TRBJ1-1,TRBD1,CSARDSRGPDTEAFF,TGCAGTGCTAGAGATTCAAGGGGGCCGGACACTGAAGCTTTCTTT
many,TRBV20-1,TRBJ2-3,TRBD1,CSARDEGAGSTDTQYF,TGCAGTGCTAGAGATGAGGGGGCGGGCTCCACAGATACGCAGTATTTT
many,TRBV12-3/TRBV12-4,TRBJ2-3,.,CASSLAGGSTDTQYF,TGTGCCAGCAGTTTAGCGGGGGGAAGCACAGATACGCAGTATTTT
many,TRBV12-3/TRBV12-4,TRBJ2-7,TRBD1,CASSLGGTGAHEQYF,TGTGCCAGCAGTTTAGGAGGGACAGGGGCACACGAGCAGTACTTC
.,TRBV7-2,TRBJ2-1,TRBD1,CASSLGQGINNEQFF,TGTGCCAGCAGCTTAGGACAGGGTATAAACAATGAGCAGTTCTTC
many,TRBV7-2,TRBJ2-3,.,CASSPPGTLTDTQYF,TGTGCCAGCAGCCCACCCGGGACTCTAACAGATACGCAGTATTTT
many,TRBV5-1,TRBJ2-2,TRBD2,CASSLDGGDTGELFF,TGCGCCAGCAGCTTGGACGGGGGGGACACCGGGGAGCTGTTTTTT
.,TRBV2,TRBJ2-2,.,CASSVGQELFF,TGTGCCAGCAGTGTGGGGCAGGAGCTGTTTTTT
many,TRBV29-1,TRBJ1-4,TRBD1,CSAAGQGAIGDEKLFF,TGCAGCGCCGCGGGACAGGGGGCTATAGGAGATGAAAAACTGTTTTTT
.,TRBV5-5,TRBJ2-2,.,CASSFSGLFYTGELFF,TGTGCCAGCAGCTTCTCGGGTCTCTTTTACACCGGGGAGCTGTTTTTT
many,TRBV5-1,TRBJ2-1,TRBD1,CASSLVGTGYNEQFF,TGCGCCAGCAGCTTGGTCGGGACAGGTTACAATGAGCAGTTCTTC
many,TRBV20-1,TRBJ1-1,.,CSASKVSTEAFF,TGCAGTGCTAGTAAGGTATCCACTGAAGCTTTCTTT